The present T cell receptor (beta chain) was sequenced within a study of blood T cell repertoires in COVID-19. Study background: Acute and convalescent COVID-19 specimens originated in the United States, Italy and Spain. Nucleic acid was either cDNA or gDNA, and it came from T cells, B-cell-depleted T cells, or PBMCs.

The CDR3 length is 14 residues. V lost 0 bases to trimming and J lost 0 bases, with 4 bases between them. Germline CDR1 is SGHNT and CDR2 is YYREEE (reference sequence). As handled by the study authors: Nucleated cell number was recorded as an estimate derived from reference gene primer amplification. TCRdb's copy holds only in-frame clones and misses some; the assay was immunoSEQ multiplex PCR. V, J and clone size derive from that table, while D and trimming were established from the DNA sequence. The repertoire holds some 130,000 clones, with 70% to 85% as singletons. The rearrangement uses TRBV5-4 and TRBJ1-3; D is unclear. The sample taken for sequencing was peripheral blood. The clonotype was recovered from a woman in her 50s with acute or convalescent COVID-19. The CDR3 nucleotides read TGTGCCAGCAGCTTGGACAGCTCTGGAAACACCATATATTTT. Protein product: CASSLDSSGNTIYF. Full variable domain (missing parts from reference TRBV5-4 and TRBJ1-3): ETGVTQSPTHLIKTRGQQVTLRCSSQSGHNTVSWYQQALGQGPQFIFQYYREEENGRGNFPPRFSGLQFPNYSSELNVNALELDDSALYLCASSLDSSGNTIYFGEGSWLTVV.